The next 25 T cell receptor beta chains were all read from a single sample in a study. TCRdb ran MiXCR on the 5' RACE reads and lists one entry per CDR3 protein. The data hold about 50,000 distinct CDR3 sequences, with more than 15% observed a single time. Sequencing was carried out using naive CD4+ T cells sorted from blood. The sample's subset: naive CD4+ T cells, CD4+CD45RA+CD25-. Source of these receptors: a female donor with breast cancer.

The chain carries TRBV15 and TRBJ2-6, with D possibly TRBD1 on 5 matching bases. CDR1 and CDR2 from the germline V gene are LNHNV and YYDKDF (reference sequence). With 2 bases removed from V and 4 bases from J, the gap between germline ends came to 21 bases. The CDR3 is 19 amino acids. CDR3 sequence reads: CATSRSTLSLGAGANVLTF. The CDR3 DNA reads as TGTGCCACCAGCAGATCCACCTTGTCGTTAGGGGCCGGGGCCAACGTCCTGACTTTC.

The chain has TRBV27 and TRBJ1-6; D may be TRBD1 (5 bases). CDR1 is MNHEY and CDR2 is SMNVEV in the germline V gene (reference sequence). V gave up 5 bases and J gave up 7 bases, with 12 bases separating them. The CDR3 has 14 residues. The CDR3 sequence is CASSRGGYNSPLHF. CDR3 DNA: TGTGCCAGCAGTAGGGGAGGATACAATTCACCCCTCCACTTT.

This clonotype was recorded a few times. The chain uses TRBV29-1 and TRBJ2-1; 11 bases fit TRBD2. V gave up 6 bases and J gave up 3 bases; unmatched junction bases: 7. CDR3 length: 15 amino acids. Germline assignment: CDR1 SQVTM and CDR2 ANQGSEA. The CDR3 loop is CSVDLAGGFYNEQFF. The CDR3 coding sequence is TGCAGCGTCGACTTAGCGGGAGGGTTCTACAATGAGCAGTTCTTC.

In this sample, this clonotype turned up a few times. The rearrangement links TRBV27 to TRBJ1-4; no clear D. There are 14 residues in the CDR3. V was pared by 8 bases and J by 5 bases, with 15 bases between. Germline V CDR1 and CDR2: MNHEY, SMNVEV (reference sequence). The CDR3 is CASAIGRMNEKLFF. The CDR3 DNA follows: TGTGCCAGCGCAATAGGGCGGATGAATGAAAAACTGTTTTTT.

Worth noting for this clonotype: The CDR3 carries no conserved terminal phenylalanine or tryptophan, so it likely arises from a read error. V is TRBV7-6 and J is TRBJ1-4; D is unresolved. Trimming shortened V by 2 bases and J by 3 bases, and 10 bases separated the two germline ends. Germline CDR1 SGHVS, CDR2 FNYEAQ. CDR3 length: 15 amino acids. Here the CDR3 reads CASSLSGQPNEKLFL. The DNA of the CDR3 is TGTGCCAGCAGCTTATCTGGGCAGCCTAATGAAAAACTGTTTTTG.

This clonotype showed up just a few times. This chain uses TRBV4-3 with TRBJ2-1; TRBD2 might be the D (7 bases). The germline V gene encodes CDR1 LGHNA and CDR2 YSLEER. Deletions cut 0 bases from V and 6 bases from J, with 18 bases between. CDR3 size: 17 residues. The CDR3 DNA reads as TGCGCCAGCAGCCAAGATCCGGTAGGGGGGGGAGTCAATGAGCAGTTCTTC. Translating it yields CASSQDPVGGGVNEQFF.

The gene calls are TRBV20-1 and TRBJ1-3; D gene unclear. The V and J ends lost 1 base and 0 bases respectively, with 7 bases between them. Germline lookup yields CDR1 DFQATT and CDR2 SNEGSKA (reference sequence). CDR3 length equals 14 residues. CDR3: CSARVGNSGNTIYF. The CDR3 region has the DNA TGCAGTGCTAGAGTCGGAAACTCTGGAAACACCATATATTTT.

This clonotype has at least ten counts. The V call is TRBV25-1, the J call TRBJ2-1; D is unresolved. The CDR3 sequence is 12 residues long. Germline lookup yields CDR1 MGHDK and CDR2 SYGVNS. Trimming stripped 4 bases from V and 5 bases from J, with 6 bases between. The CDR3 loop is CASSVTDNEQFF. CDR3 in DNA: TGTGCCAGCAGTGTTACCGACAATGAGCAGTTCTTC.

This clonotype was seen more than once but under ten times. V is TRBV5-1 and J is TRBJ2-3; 14 bases are a match to TRBD2. The trim removed 3 bases at V and 1 base at J, leaving 13 bases unmatched. CDR1 SGHRS and CDR2 YFSETQ come from the germline V gene. CDR3 length equals 20 residues. The CDR3 DNA follows: TGCGCCAGCAGCTCTCCGGGACTAGCGGGAGTCGAAGGCGGCACAGATACGCAGTATTTT. Protein: CASSSPGLAGVEGGTDTQYF.

A note on this clonotype: A much larger clone sits a single nucleotide away, making a read error possible. The chain has TRBV20-1 and TRBJ2-3, with 9 bases lining up with TRBD2. Germline CDR1 reads DFQATT; CDR2 reads SNEGSKA (reference sequence). The CDR3 totals 13 residues. The CDR3 DNA reads TGCAGTGCTAGAGGTAGCGGGAGAGATACGCAGTGTTTT. Its protein is CSARGSGRDTQCF.

The chain employs TRBV6-5 and TRBJ1-2, with D hard to call. The CDR3 consists of 14 residues. Trimming shortened V by 0 bases and J by 6 bases, and 11 bases separated the two germline ends. Per germline, CDR1 MNHEY and CDR2 SVGAGI. The DNA of the CDR3 is TGTGCCAGCAGTTACTCCGGGCCCAGAGATGGCTACACCTTC. Its translation is CASSYSGPRDGYTF.

The sample holds a few counts of this clonotype. The chain joins TRBV9 to TRBJ1-2; 8 bases fit TRBD1. The ends lost 3 bases at V and 8 bases at J; junction bases unmatched: 6. CDR3 size: 13 residues. CDR1 and CDR2 (germline): SGDLS, YYNGEE. CDR3 bases: TGTGCCAGCAGCGCGGGGACAGGTATCGGCTACACCTTC. This codes for CASSAGTGIGYTF.

In regard to this clonotype: This clone may be a read error of a much larger clone one base away. The genes are TRBV6-5 and TRBJ2-3; D gene uncertain. The CDR3 has 15 residues. V was trimmed by 5 bases and J by 0 bases, leaving 12 bases between them. Looked up from germline, CDR1 is MNHEY and CDR2 is SVGAGI. The CDR3 loop reads CASSLDGISTDTQYF. CDR3 DNA: TGTGCCAGCAGTCTAGACGGAATTAGCACAGATACGCAGTATTTT.

On this clonotype itself: A much larger clone differs from this one at a single base, so this may be a read error. The rearrangement uses TRBV6-5 and TRBJ1-5, with a weak D call TRBD1 (5 bases). This CDR3 has 13 residues. The V gene's germline CDR1 is MNHEY and CDR2 SVGAGI. This chain's CDR3 is CASSWDGRRPQRF. The CDR3 nucleotides are TGTGCCAGCAGCTGGGACGGGCGTCGGCCCCAGCGTTTT.

This chain connects TRBV7-2 to TRBJ2-7; unclear D gene. The germline V and J ends were trimmed by 1 base and 2 bases, with 12 bases remaining between them. Germline assignment: CDR1 SGHTA and CDR2 FQGNSA. This CDR3 is built from 15 residues. The CDR3 DNA is TGTGCCAGCAGCTTAGGACAACCCTATACCTACGAGCAGTACTTC. The encoded protein is CASSLGQPYTYEQYF.

This clonotype was counted between two and nine times. V usage is TRBV27 and J usage is TRBJ2-3; 8 nucleotides align to TRBD2. Looked up from germline, CDR1 is MNHEY and CDR2 is SMNVEV (reference sequence). The CDR3 consists of 15 residues. V was clipped by 3 bases and J by 4 bases; unmatched bases: 6. CDR3 amino acids: CASSLLAGSSDTQYF. For the CDR3, the DNA is TGTGCCAGCAGTTTGTTAGCGGGGAGCTCAGATACGCAGTATTTT.

The rearrangement joins TRBV7-9 to TRBJ1-1; possibly TRBD1 for D (6 bases). The germline gives CDR1 SEHNR, CDR2 FQNEAQ (reference sequence). V gave up 5 bases and J gave up 1 base, with 11 bases separating them. The CDR3 extends over 14 amino acids. CDR3 loop: CASSPRGQNTEAFF. The DNA of the CDR3 is TGTGCCAGCAGCCCCCGGGGACAGAACACTGAAGCTTTCTTT.

The sample holds a few counts of this clonotype. The rearrangement joins TRBV20-1 to TRBJ2-5, with 8 bases lining up with TRBD2. The CDR3 runs to 13 residues. Trimming took 6 bases from V and 0 from J; bases not matched to a gene: 3. Germline V gene data show CDR1 as DFQATT and CDR2 as SNEGSKA (reference sequence). As DNA, the CDR3 is TGCAGTGCCCCCGGGGGGGACCAAGAGACCCAGTACTTC. Protein sequence: CSAPGGDQETQYF.

In regard to this clonotype: At one end the junction does not follow the germline gene, possibly because of a read error. J is TRBJ1-1 and V is TRBV13, with D perhaps TRBD1 (5 bases). Looked up from germline, CDR1 is PRHDT and CDR2 is FYEKMQ (reference sequence). The CDR3 is 13 amino acids. The CDR3 sequence is CARRQGGDTEAFF. CDR3 DNA: TGTGCCCGCAGGCAGGGAGGGGACACTGAAGCTTTCTTT.

In regard to this clonotype: Just one base apart from a much larger clone, this may be a read error. CDR3 nucleotides: TGCACCAGCAGCTACGGCAGGGGGACAACTAGCACAGATACGCAGTATTTT. Its translation is CTSSYGRGTTSTDTQYF. The chain carries TRBV5-1 and TRBJ2-3; TRBD1 matches at 7 bases. Germline values: CDR1 SGHRS, CDR2 YFSETQ. The CDR3 contains 17 residues.

This clonotype was recorded at least ten times. CDR3: CASSFDGNTEAFF. CDR3 sequence (DNA): TGTGCCAGCAGCTTTGACGGGAACACTGAAGCTTTCTTT. This chain links TRBV7-9 with TRBJ1-1, with D hard to call. This CDR3 spans 13 amino acids. Germline V gene data show CDR1 as SEHNR and CDR2 as FQNEAQ (reference sequence). Trimming left V 3 bases short and J 1 base short, with 6 bases between. Full variable domain (missing parts from reference TRBV7-9 and TRBJ1-1): DTGVSQNPRHKITKRGQNVTFRCDPISEHNRLYWYRQTLGQGPEFLTYFQNEAQLEKSRLLSDRFSAERPKGSFSTLEIQRTEQGDSAMYLCASSFDGNTEAFFGQGTRLTVV.

This clonotype showed up many times. The rearrangement links TRBV20-1 to TRBJ1-2; TRBD1 matches 10 bases. In germline, CDR1 is DFQATT, CDR2 SNEGSKA (reference sequence). This CDR3 spans 12 amino acids. The V and J ends lost 5 bases and 14 bases, in that order; junction bases with no gene match: 11. CDR3 DNA: TGCAGTGCTTTGACAGGGGGCGCGTCGTTTACCTTC. Its translation is CSALTGGASFTF.

This clonotype was detected a few times. This chain joins TRBV4-3 and TRBJ1-6, with TRBD1 matching 7 bases. This CDR3 region has 16 residues. Germline CDR1 LGHNA, CDR2 YSLEER. The V gene end was trimmed by 4 bases and the J gene end by 11 bases; junction bases not matched to a gene: 14. The CDR3 protein is CASSPKPGGFGTPLHF. CDR3 coding DNA: TGCGCCAGCAGCCCCAAACCAGGGGGATTCGGGACACCCCTCCACTTT.

The V call is TRBV7-2, the J call TRBJ2-1; tentatively, D is TRBD2 (5 bases). CDR3 size: 14 residues. Germline CDR1 is SGHTA and CDR2 is FQGNSA. Trimming took 5 bases from V and 9 from J, leaving 17 bases between them. CDR3 DNA sequence: TGTGCCAGCAGCCGCCTTCGCGGGCACTCTGAGCAGTTCTTC. It encodes CASSRLRGHSEQFF.

V usage is TRBV5-1 and J usage is TRBJ2-3; D gene unclear. The CDR3 runs 14 residues. V was pared by 1 base and J by 5 bases, with 11 bases between. The germline CDR1 and CDR2 sequences are SGHRS and YFSETQ. The CDR3 reads CASSLRSARDTQYF. CDR3 nucleotide sequence: TGCGCCAGCAGCTTGCGGTCGGCGAGAGATACGCAGTATTTT.